The 27 T cell receptor beta chains in this list originate from one sample, sequenced in a study of Ad26.COV2.S vaccination and SARS-CoV-2 variants. The treatment here: some 19 received Ad26.COV2.S at low or high dose, single or two shots; 5 received placebo; per-sample allocation not given. After the first vaccine or placebo injection, samples were drawn on day 63. Method: immunoSEQ multiplex PCR; TCRdb's copy keeps in-frame clones and lacks some. The sample yields about 500,000 clones, 89% seen once. The starting material was peripheral blood, obtained in a trial of Ad26.COV2.S vaccine versus placebo. The receptors come from a person aged 18-65 years who received the Ad26.COV2.S COVID-19 vaccine or a placebo.

The gene calls are TRBV5-1 and TRBJ2-3, with no clear D. V was trimmed by 4 bases and J by 4 bases, leaving 13 bases between them. This CDR3 has 14 residues. CDR1 is SGHRS and CDR2 is YFSETQ in the germline V gene. The CDR3 is CASSPISEPDTQYF. The CDR3, as DNA: TGCGCCAGCAGCCCGATATCTGAGCCAGATACGCAGTATTTT.

CDR3 nucleotides: TGTGCCAGCAGCCAAGATAAGGTAGCGGACTACGAGCAGTACTTC. Its protein product is CASSQDKVADYEQYF. V gene TRBV4-2 combines with J gene TRBJ2-7; possibly TRBD2 for D (6 bases). Trimming took 0 bases from V and 3 from J, leaving 12 bases between them. This CDR3 has 15 amino acids. Germline V gene data show CDR1 as LGHNA and CDR2 as YNFKEQ.

The genes are TRBV7-9 and TRBJ2-7; 7 nucleotides match TRBD1. CDR1 is SEHNR, CDR2 FQNEAQ, per germline (reference sequence). The CDR3 has 13 residues. V lost 7 bases and J lost 2; bases outside the gene matches: 5. The chain's CDR3 is CASNPTGPYEQYF. CDR3 sequence (DNA): TGTGCCAGCAACCCGACAGGGCCCTACGAGCAGTACTTC.

The chain links TRBV13 to TRBJ2-7; 7 bases agree with TRBD1. The germline V gene encodes CDR1 PRHDT and CDR2 FYEKMQ (reference sequence). V trimming: 5 bases; J trimming: 2 bases; junction bases outside the gene matches: 18. The CDR3 is 18 residues long. The DNA of the CDR3 is TGTGCCAGCAGCCAAACCCCACGGGGCAGGGGGAACCCCTACGAGCAGTACTTC. This codes for CASSQTPRGRGNPYEQYF. Full variable domain (outside the CDR3, taken from reference TRBV13 and TRBJ2-7): AAGVIQSPRHLIKEKRETATLKCYPIPRHDTVYWYQQGPGQDPQFLISFYEKMQSDKGSIPDRFSAQQFSDYHSELNMSSLELGDSALYFCASSQTPRGRGNPYEQYFGPGTRLTVT.

This clone came up once. CDR3 bases: TGTGCCACCAGCAGTAGGAAGAGTAATGAGCAGTTCTTC. It yields the protein CATSSRKSNEQFF. The rearrangement uses TRBV15 and TRBJ2-1, with D unresolved. Germline V gene sequence: CDR1 LNHNV, CDR2 YYDKDF (reference sequence). The CDR3 runs 13 residues. Deletions cut 3 bases from V and 7 bases from J, with 10 bases between.

The chain combines TRBV6-5 with TRBJ2-1; 9 nucleotides match TRBD2. Germline loops: CDR1 MNHEY, CDR2 SVGAGI. V shed 5 bases, J shed 7 bases, and the junction held 9 bases outside the gene matches. There are 15 residues in the CDR3. CDR3 sequence reads: CASSRTGTSYNEQFF. CDR3 nucleotides: TGTGCCAGCAGTCGAACCGGGACTAGCTATAATGAGCAGTTCTTC.

The chain joins TRBV2 to TRBJ2-3; D may match TRBD1 or TRBD2 (5 bases each). The CDR3 is 15 residues long. V was cut by 7 bases and J by 14 bases, with 28 bases left in between. CDR1 SNHLY and CDR2 FYNNEI come from the germline V gene. In nucleotides, the CDR3 is TGTGCCAGCAAAAAGCTAACATCAACGGGACCACTCTTGTATTTT. Amino acid sequence: CASKKLTSTGPLLYF.

Comments on this clone: Other DNA sequences in this sample translate to the same CDR3. V usage is TRBV5-1 and J usage is TRBJ1-1; 8 bases fit TRBD1. Trimming took 4 bases from V and 2 from J; bases not matched to a gene: 4. Germline-derived CDR1 and CDR2 are SGHRS and YFSETQ. The CDR3 runs to 14 residues. CDR3 sequence reads: CASSLTGVNTEAFF. In DNA form, the CDR3 reads TGCGCCAGCAGCCTGACAGGGGTAAACACTGAAGCTTTCTTT.

V is TRBV5-1 and J is TRBJ1-6, with D perhaps matching TRBD1 (5 bases). The CDR3 is 14 amino acids. The germline gives CDR1 SGHRS, CDR2 YFSETQ. This CDR3 is CATRVGSYNSPLHF. For the CDR3, the DNA is TGCGCTACCAGGGTCGGCTCCTATAATTCACCCCTCCACTTT.

The chain links TRBV19 to TRBJ1-1; D not resolved. The CDR3 is 13 residues long. The V gene lost 3 bases and the J gene lost 6 bases, with 11 bases spanning the gap. Per the germline V gene, CDR1 is LNHDA and CDR2 is SQIVND (reference sequence). CDR3 DNA: TGTGCCAGTAGTATGGGCAGGTCCCCTGAAGCTTTCTTT. Translation gives CASSMGRSPEAFF.

The genes are TRBV7-6 and TRBJ2-5; D uncertain. Trimming left V 1 base short and J 4 bases short, with 16 bases between. CDR1 SGHVS and CDR2 FNYEAQ come from the germline V gene. This CDR3 has 16 amino acids. The CDR3: CASSLVFLESGETQYF. The CDR3 DNA follows: TGTGCCAGCAGCTTAGTTTTCCTGGAATCTGGAGAGACCCAGTACTTC. Filled out from reference TRBV7-6 and TRBJ2-5, the complete variable domain reads GAGVSQSPRYKVTKRGQDVALRCDPISGHVSLYWYRQALGQGPEFLTYFNYEAQQDKSGLPNDRFSAERPEGSISTLTIQRTEQRDSAMYRCASSLVFLESGETQYFGPGTRLLVL.

V usage is TRBV9 and J usage is TRBJ2-1; tentatively, D is TRBD2 (6 bases). V gave up 3 bases and J gave up 4 bases, with 17 bases separating them. CDR3 length: 16 amino acids. Germline CDR1 reads SGDLS; CDR2 reads YYNGEE. This CDR3 reads CASSASGAGLYNEQFF. In DNA, the CDR3 is TGTGCCAGCAGCGCCTCGGGAGCGGGCTTATACAATGAGCAGTTCTTC.

V is TRBV28 and J is TRBJ2-1, with unresolved D. Trimming left V 7 bases short and J 6 bases short, with 19 bases between. The CDR3 covers 15 residues. CDR1 and CDR2 from the germline V gene are MDHEN and SYDVKM. The CDR3 region has the DNA TGTGCCAGCACCATAGGCAGCACCCCCCTCAATGAGCAGTTCTTC. It is translated as CASTIGSTPLNEQFF.

This chain connects TRBV27 to TRBJ2-1; either TRBD1 or TRBD2 may supply D (5 bases each). The CDR3 loop spans 12 amino acids. The V end lost 3 bases, the J end lost 9 bases, and 9 bases lay between the germline ends. Germline loops: CDR1 MNHEY, CDR2 SMNVEV (reference sequence). The CDR3 protein is CASSLMGREQFF. CDR3 coding DNA: TGTGCCAGCAGTTTGATGGGACGTGAGCAGTTCTTC.

This clone was seen a single time. The genes are TRBV6-5 and TRBJ2-3, with TRBD2 matching over 9 bases. CDR1 is MNHEY and CDR2 is SVGAGI in the germline V gene. V was clipped by 2 bases and J by 5 bases; unmatched bases: 5. The CDR3 extends over 15 amino acids. CDR3 protein: CASSYGGRARDTQYF. The CDR3, as DNA: TGTGCCAGCAGTTACGGCGGGAGGGCCCGAGATACGCAGTATTTT.

The chain recombines TRBV15 with TRBJ1-4; no clear D gene. The CDR3 spans 15 residues. CDR1 is LNHNV and CDR2 is YYDKDF in the germline V gene (reference sequence). Trimming shortened V by 1 base and J by 8 bases, and 14 bases separated the two germline ends. In DNA, the CDR3 is TGTGCCACCAGCAGAGCTGGGAAGCCGGGCGAAAAACTGTTTTTT. Its translation is CATSRAGKPGEKLFF.

V and J are TRBV18 and TRBJ2-1; TRBD2 agrees at 7 bases. V lost 2 bases to trimming and J lost 0 bases; unmatched junction nucleotides: 16. This CDR3 contains 20 residues. Germline V CDR1 and CDR2: KGHSH, LQKENI. CDR3 sequence reads: CASSPTGFSGQDHSYNEQFF. The DNA of the CDR3 is TGTGCCAGCTCACCAACTGGTTTTAGCGGGCAAGATCACTCCTACAATGAGCAGTTCTTC.

The rearrangement uses TRBV30 and TRBJ1-2; the D is unclear. V lost 4 bases and J lost 8, with 17 bases in between. CDR1 and CDR2 (germline): GTSNPN, SVGIG (reference sequence). The CDR3 spans 13 residues. The CDR3 loop reads CAWKDRVGRGYTF. CDR3 DNA sequence: TGTGCCTGGAAAGACCGCGTCGGGAGAGGCTACACCTTC.

This chain links TRBV10-2 with TRBJ2-3; D possibly corresponds to TRBD1 (6 bases). Germline V gene data show CDR1 as WSHSY and CDR2 as SAAADI. Trimming removed 6 bases at V and 2 bases at J, with 15 bases between. This CDR3 is 15 amino acids long. The CDR3 here is CASSGTHKHTDTQYF. The CDR3 DNA follows: TGCGCCAGCAGCGGGACACACAAACACACAGATACGCAGTATTTT.

The gene calls are TRBV13 and TRBJ2-5; D is unclear. This CDR3 comprises 13 residues. Germline V gene sequence: CDR1 PRHDT, CDR2 FYEKMQ (reference sequence). Trimming stripped 5 bases from V and 8 bases from J, with 15 bases between. The CDR3 reads CASSPWAMGTQYF. The CDR3 DNA reads as TGTGCCAGCAGCCCCTGGGCGATGGGCACCCAGTACTTC.

The rearrangement links TRBV20-1 to TRBJ2-6; a weak D match, TRBD1 (5 bases). Trimming stripped 3 bases from V and 0 bases from J, with 9 bases between. The CDR3 loop spans 15 amino acids. The germline gives CDR1 DFQATT, CDR2 SNEGSKA (reference sequence). CDR3 protein: CSASARDSGANVLTF. The CDR3 DNA reads as TGCAGTGCTAGTGCCAGGGACTCTGGGGCCAACGTCCTGACTTTC.

The chain has TRBV28 and TRBJ2-7; D unclear. CDR1 is MDHEN and CDR2 is SYDVKM in the germline V gene. This CDR3 has 14 residues. V was clipped by 6 bases and J by 2 bases, with 14 bases between them. DNA for the CDR3: TGTGCCAGCAGCACTATTCTGGCAGCCTACGAGCAGTACTTC. This encodes CASSTILAAYEQYF.

The J gene is TRBJ2-1, the V gene TRBV27; D is possibly TRBD1 or TRBD2 (5 bases each). V gave up 5 bases and J gave up 9 bases, with 20 bases separating them. The CDR3 length is 15 residues. CDR1 and CDR2 (germline): MNHEY, SMNVEV (reference sequence). For the CDR3, the DNA is TGTGCCAGCAGTCCATGGAACGGGGCCCACGGTGAGCAGTTCTTC. Its translation: CASSPWNGAHGEQFF.

The chain couples TRBV11-1 to TRBJ1-2; perhaps TRBD1 as D (5 bases). The germline gives CDR1 SGHAT, CDR2 FQDESV (reference sequence). V lost 5 bases to trimming and J lost 8 bases, with 12 bases between them. The CDR3 has 12 amino acids. DNA for the CDR3: TGTGCCAGCAGCCCAGGGTTGGTCGGCTACACCTTC. Translated, it gives CASSPGLVGYTF.

The chain combines TRBV29-1 with TRBJ2-4, with D perhaps TRBD2 (6 bases). This CDR3 is 12 amino acids long. Germline V CDR1 and CDR2: SQVTM, ANQGSEA. The V end lost 6 bases, the J end lost 5 bases, and 11 bases lay between the germline ends. CDR3 in amino acids: CSVGTGENIQYF. Written as DNA, the CDR3 is TGCAGCGTCGGGACGGGGGAAAACATTCAGTACTTC. Drawing the rest from reference TRBV29-1 and TRBJ2-4, the complete variable domain is SAVISQKPSRDICQRGTSLTIQCQVDSQVTMMFWYRQQPGQSLTLIATANQGSEATYESGFVIDKFPISRPNLTFSTLTVSNMSPEDSSIYLCSVGTGENIQYFGAGTRLSVL.

The rearrangement uses TRBV2 and TRBJ2-1; TRBD2 matches 12 bases. Germline V gene data show CDR1 as SNHLY and CDR2 as FYNNEI. There are 15 residues in the CDR3. V trimming: 6 bases; J trimming: 9 bases; junction bases outside the gene matches: 9. The CDR3: CASRPTSGSVGEQFF. The CDR3 nucleotides read TGTGCCAGCAGACCGACTAGCGGGAGCGTCGGTGAGCAGTTCTTC.

V gene TRBV3-1 (or the pseudogene TRBV3-2) combines with J gene TRBJ2-5; D might be TRBD1 or TRBD2, each matching 6 bases. Per the germline V gene, CDR1 is LGHDT and CDR2 is YNNKEL (reference sequence). The ends were cut back, 7 bases at V and 7 bases at J, with 13 bases in the middle. This CDR3 spans 12 amino acids. This chain's CDR3 is CASTDRGVTQYF. CDR3 sequence (DNA): TGTGCCAGCACCGATAGGGGGGTGACCCAGTACTTC.